Below, one T cell receptor beta chain is given with its context. The CDR3 totals 15 residues. Losses at the gene ends were 1 base for V and 6 bases for J; bases not matched to a gene: 9. CDR1 and CDR2 from the germline V gene are SQVTM and ANQGSEA. The data were obtained in a study of shared clonotypes between healthy human individuals. The material for each subset, its genomic DNA, was split evenly across several immunoSEQ plates. Profiling relied on immunoSEQ multiplex PCR, and the TCRdb table lists in-frame clones only, not all of them. This table holds fewer than 650,000 clones, 75% to 85% found once.

The gene calls are TRBV29-1 and TRBJ2-1; the match to TRBD1 covers 7 bases. Sequencing was performed on PBMCs. The TCR comes from a woman between 40 and 55 years old in good health. Some clones in this sample may be carry-over from other donors' samples. CDR3 sequence (DNA): TGCAGCGTTGAAGGCAGGGGGTTGTGGGGCAATGAGCAGTTCTTC. Amino acid sequence: CSVEGRGLWGNEQFF.